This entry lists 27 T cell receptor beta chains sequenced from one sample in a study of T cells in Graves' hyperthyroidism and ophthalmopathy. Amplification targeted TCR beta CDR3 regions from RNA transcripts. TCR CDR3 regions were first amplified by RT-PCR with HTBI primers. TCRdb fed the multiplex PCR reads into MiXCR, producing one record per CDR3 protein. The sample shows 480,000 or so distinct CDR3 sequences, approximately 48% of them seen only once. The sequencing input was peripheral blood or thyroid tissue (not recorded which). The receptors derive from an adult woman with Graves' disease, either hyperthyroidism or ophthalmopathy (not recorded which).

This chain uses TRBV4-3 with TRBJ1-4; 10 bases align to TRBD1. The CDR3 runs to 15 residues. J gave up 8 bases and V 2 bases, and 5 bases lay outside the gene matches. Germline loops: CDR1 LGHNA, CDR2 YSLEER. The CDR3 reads CASSQNPGQGEKLFF. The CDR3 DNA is TGCGCCAGCAGCCAAAACCCGGGACAGGGGGAAAAACTGTTTTTT.

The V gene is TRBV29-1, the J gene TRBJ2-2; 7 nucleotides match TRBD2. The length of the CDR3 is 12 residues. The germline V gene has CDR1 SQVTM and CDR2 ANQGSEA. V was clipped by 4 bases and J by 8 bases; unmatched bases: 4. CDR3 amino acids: CSVGGRVGELFF. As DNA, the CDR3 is TGCAGCGTTGGGGGGAGGGTTGGGGAGCTGTTTTTT.

The CDR3: CATSTRPGGETQYF. CDR3 in DNA: TGTGCCACCAGCACCCGACCGGGGGGAGAGACCCAGTACTTC. J is TRBJ2-5 and V is TRBV15; 7 bases are a match to TRBD2. The CDR3 totals 14 residues. V lost 4 bases, J lost 4 bases, and 6 bases stayed unmatched. Germline assignment: CDR1 LNHNV and CDR2 YYDKDF (reference sequence).

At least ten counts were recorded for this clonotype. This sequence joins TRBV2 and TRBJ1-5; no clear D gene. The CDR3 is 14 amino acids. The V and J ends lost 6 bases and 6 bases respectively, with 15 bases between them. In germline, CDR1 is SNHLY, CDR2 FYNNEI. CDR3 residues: CASSAVEGSQPQHF. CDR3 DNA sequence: TGTGCCAGCAGCGCGGTGGAGGGAAGTCAGCCCCAGCATTTT.

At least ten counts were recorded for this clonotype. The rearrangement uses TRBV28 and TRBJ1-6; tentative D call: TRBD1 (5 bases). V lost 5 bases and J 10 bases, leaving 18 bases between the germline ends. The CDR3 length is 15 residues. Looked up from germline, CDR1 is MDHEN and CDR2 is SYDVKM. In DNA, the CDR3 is TGTGCCAGCAGTCTTAGCGGCGGGGCCGTGTCACCCCTCCACTTT. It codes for CASSLSGGAVSPLHF.

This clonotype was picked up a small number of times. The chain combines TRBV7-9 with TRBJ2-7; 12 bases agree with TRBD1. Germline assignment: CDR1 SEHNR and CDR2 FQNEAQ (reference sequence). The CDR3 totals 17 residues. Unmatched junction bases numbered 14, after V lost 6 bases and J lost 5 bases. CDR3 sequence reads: CASRGQGASSELDEQYF. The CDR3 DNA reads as TGTGCCAGCAGGGGACAGGGGGCGAGCAGCGAATTGGACGAGCAGTACTTC.

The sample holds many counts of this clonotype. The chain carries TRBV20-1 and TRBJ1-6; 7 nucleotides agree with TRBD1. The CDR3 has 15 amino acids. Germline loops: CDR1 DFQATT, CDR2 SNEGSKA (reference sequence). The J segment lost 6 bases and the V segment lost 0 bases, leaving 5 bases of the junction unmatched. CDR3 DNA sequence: TGCAGTGCTAGAGATTCAGGGGACAGTAATTCACCCCTCCACTTT. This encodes CSARDSGDSNSPLHF.

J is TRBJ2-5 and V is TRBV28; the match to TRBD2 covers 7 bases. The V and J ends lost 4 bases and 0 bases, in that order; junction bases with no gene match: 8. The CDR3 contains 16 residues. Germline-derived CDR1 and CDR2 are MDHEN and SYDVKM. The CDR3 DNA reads TGTGCCAGCAGTTCGTCACCCGGGACTAACCAAGAGACCCAGTACTTC. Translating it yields CASSSSPGTNQETQYF.

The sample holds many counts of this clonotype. CDR3 DNA sequence: TGTGCCAGTATGACCCCCGGGGGAGCTAATGAAAAACTGTTTTTT. This translates into CASMTPGGANEKLFF. This chain joins TRBV19 and TRBJ1-4; TRBD1 is a possible D gene (5 bases). CDR3 length: 15 residues. The germline gives CDR1 LNHDA, CDR2 SQIVND (reference sequence). With 7 bases removed from V and 3 bases from J, the gap between germline ends came to 15 bases.

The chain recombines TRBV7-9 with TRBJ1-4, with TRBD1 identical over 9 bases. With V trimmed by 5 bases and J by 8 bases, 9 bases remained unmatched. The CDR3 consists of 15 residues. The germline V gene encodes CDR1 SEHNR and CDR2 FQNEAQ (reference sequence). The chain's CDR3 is CASSPDRGMTEKLFF. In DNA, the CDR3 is TGTGCCAGCAGCCCCGACAGGGGGATGACCGAAAAACTGTTTTTT.

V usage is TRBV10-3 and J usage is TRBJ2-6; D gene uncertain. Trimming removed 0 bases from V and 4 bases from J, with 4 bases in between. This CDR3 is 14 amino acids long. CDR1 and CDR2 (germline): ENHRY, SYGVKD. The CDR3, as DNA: TGTGCCATCAGTGAGTCGACAGGGGCCAACGTCCTGACTTTC. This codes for CAISESTGANVLTF.

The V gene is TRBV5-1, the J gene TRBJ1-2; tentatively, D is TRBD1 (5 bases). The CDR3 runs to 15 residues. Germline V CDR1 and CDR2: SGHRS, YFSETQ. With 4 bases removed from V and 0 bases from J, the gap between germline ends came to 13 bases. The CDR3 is CASSGDGNANYGYTF. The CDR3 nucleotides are TGCGCCAGCAGCGGGGACGGAAACGCTAACTATGGCTACACCTTC.

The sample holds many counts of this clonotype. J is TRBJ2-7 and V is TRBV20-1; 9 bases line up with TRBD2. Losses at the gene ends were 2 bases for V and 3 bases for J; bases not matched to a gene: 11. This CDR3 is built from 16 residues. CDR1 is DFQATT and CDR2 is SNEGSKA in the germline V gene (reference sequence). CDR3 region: CSARWGGRALNYEQYF. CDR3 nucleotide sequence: TGCAGTGCTAGATGGGGCGGGAGGGCCCTTAACTACGAGCAGTACTTC.

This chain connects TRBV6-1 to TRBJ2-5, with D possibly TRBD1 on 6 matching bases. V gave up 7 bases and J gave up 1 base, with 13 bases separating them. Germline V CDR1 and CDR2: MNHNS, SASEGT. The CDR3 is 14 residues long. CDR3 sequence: CASIPRGSQETQYF. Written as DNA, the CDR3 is TGTGCCAGCATTCCCAGGGGATCCCAAGAGACCCAGTACTTC.

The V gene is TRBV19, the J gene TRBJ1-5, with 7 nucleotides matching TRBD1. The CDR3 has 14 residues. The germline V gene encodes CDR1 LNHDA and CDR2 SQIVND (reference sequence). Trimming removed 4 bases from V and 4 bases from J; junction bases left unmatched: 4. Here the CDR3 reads CASSTPGGNQPQHF. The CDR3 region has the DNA TGTGCCAGTAGTACCCCAGGGGGTAATCAGCCCCAGCATTTT.

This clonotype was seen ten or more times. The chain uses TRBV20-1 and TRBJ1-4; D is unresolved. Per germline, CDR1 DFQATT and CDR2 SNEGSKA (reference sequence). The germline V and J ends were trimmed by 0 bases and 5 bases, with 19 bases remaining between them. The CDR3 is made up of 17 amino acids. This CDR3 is CSARDAGRWGGNEKLFF. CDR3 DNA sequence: TGCAGTGCTAGAGATGCTGGAAGGTGGGGAGGCAATGAAAAACTGTTTTTT.

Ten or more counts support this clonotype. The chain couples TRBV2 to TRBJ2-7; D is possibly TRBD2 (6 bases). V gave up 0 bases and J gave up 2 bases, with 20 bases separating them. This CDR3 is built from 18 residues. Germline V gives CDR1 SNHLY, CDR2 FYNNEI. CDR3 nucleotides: TGTGCCAGCAGTGAAGCGCTCCGACTGGGCGGGAAAACCTACGAGCAGTACTTC. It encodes CASSEALRLGGKTYEQYF.

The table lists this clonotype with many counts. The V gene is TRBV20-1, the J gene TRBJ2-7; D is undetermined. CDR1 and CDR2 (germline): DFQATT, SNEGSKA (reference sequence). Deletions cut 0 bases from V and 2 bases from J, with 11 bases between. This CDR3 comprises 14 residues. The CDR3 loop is CSARDRAVTYEQYF. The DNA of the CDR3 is TGCAGTGCTAGAGATAGGGCGGTAACCTACGAGCAGTACTTC.

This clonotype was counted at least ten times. The CDR3 nucleotides are TGTGCCAGCAGCCAAGAAACCCGGGGGAACACTGAAGCTTTCTTT. This gives the protein CASSQETRGNTEAFF. The chain joins TRBV14 to TRBJ1-1; D call uncertain. CDR3 size: 15 residues. V shed 0 bases and J shed 1 base, with 9 bases lying between them. CDR1 is SGHDN, CDR2 FVKESK, per germline.

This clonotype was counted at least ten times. In DNA form, the CDR3 reads TGTGCCAGCAGCTGGTGGAGGACCGGGGAGCTGTTTTTT. Amino acids: CASSWWRTGELFF. V gene TRBV7-2 combines with J gene TRBJ2-2; TRBD2 might be the D (5 bases). This CDR3 spans 13 amino acids. CDR1 and CDR2 (germline): SGHTA, FQGNSA. V was pared by 4 bases and J by 5 bases, with 8 bases between.

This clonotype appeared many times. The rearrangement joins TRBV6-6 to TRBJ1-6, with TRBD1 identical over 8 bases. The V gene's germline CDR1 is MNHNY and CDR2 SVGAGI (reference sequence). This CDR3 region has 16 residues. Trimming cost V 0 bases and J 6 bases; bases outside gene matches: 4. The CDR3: CASSYSTGEANSPLHF. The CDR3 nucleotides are TGTGCCAGCAGTTACTCGACAGGGGAGGCTAATTCACCCCTCCACTTT.

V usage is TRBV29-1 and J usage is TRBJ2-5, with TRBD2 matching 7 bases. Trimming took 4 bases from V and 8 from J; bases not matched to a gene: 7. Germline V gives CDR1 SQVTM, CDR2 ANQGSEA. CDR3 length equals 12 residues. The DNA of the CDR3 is TGCAGCGTTGGGATGGGGGACTATACCCAGTACTTC. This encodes CSVGMGDYTQYF.

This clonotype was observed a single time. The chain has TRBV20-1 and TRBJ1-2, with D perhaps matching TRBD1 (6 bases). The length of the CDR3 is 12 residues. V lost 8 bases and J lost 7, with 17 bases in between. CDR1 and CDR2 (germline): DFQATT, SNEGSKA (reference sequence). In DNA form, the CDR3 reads TGCAGTCCCGGCAGGGGATCGGCTGGCTACACCTTC. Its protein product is CSPGRGSAGYTF.

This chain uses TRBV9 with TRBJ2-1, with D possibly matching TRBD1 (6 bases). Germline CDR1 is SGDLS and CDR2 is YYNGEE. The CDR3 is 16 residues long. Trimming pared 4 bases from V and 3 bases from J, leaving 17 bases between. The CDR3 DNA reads TGTGCCAGCAGCCCATTGGACAGTGGGGGCTACAATGAGCAGTTCTTC. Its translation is CASSPLDSGGYNEQFF.

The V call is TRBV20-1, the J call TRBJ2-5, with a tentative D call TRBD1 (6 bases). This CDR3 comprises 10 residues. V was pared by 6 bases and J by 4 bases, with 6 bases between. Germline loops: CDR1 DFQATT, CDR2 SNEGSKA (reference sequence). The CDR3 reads CSAGAETQYF. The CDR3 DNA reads TGCAGTGCGGGGGCAGAGACCCAGTACTTC.

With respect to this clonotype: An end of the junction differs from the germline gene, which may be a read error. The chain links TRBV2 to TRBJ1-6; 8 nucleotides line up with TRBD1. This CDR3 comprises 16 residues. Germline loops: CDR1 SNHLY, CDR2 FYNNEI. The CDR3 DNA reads TGTGCCAGCAGTGAAGCGTGGACAGGGTGGGACTCACCCCCCCACTTT. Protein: CASSEAWTGWDSPPHF.

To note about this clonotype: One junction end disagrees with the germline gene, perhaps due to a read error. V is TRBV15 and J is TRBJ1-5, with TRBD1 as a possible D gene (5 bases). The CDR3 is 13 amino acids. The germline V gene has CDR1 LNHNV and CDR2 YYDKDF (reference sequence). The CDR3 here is CASSRAHGQPQHF. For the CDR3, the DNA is TGTGCCAGCAGCAGGGCTCACGGTCAGCCCCAGCATTTT.